These 26 T cell receptor beta chains were sequenced from one sample in a study of blood T cell repertoires in COVID-19. The protocol was immunoSEQ multiplex PCR, while the TCRdb copy is restricted to in-frame clones and leaves out a portion. The sample lists 300,000 to 350,000 clones; 80% to 90% were seen once. Specimen: PBMCs or T cells enriched from blood (not recorded which). The receptors derive from a man aged 25-45 years who had recovered from COVID-19.

The chain links TRBV4-2 to TRBJ2-7; D is possibly TRBD1 (8 bases). The CDR3 runs 14 residues. In germline, CDR1 is LGHNA, CDR2 YNFKEQ. V lost 5 bases and J lost 4, with 15 bases in between. For the CDR3, the DNA is TGTGCCAGCAGCAAGACAGGGGAGGGTTACGAGCAGTACTTC. Translation: CASSKTGEGYEQYF.

A few counts support this clone. The V gene is TRBV14, the J gene TRBJ1-2; D is uncertain. This CDR3 is 14 amino acids long. The V end lost 0 bases, the J end lost 8 bases, and 13 bases lay between the germline ends. CDR1 and CDR2 from the germline V gene are SGHDN and FVKESK. Written as DNA, the CDR3 is TGTGCCAGCAGCCAAGATACTGGAGTTTCCGGCTACACCTTC. Its protein product is CASSQDTGVSGYTF.

The V call is TRBV19, the J call TRBJ1-6; TRBD1 aligns across 7 bases. CDR1 is LNHDA, CDR2 SQIVND, per germline (reference sequence). Trimming took 4 bases from V and 10 from J; bases not matched to a gene: 7. The CDR3 length is 14 residues. CDR3 DNA: TGTGCCAGTAGTACCTCCCGACAGGGCTCACCCCTCCACTTT. Protein product: CASSTSRQGSPLHF.

The CDR3 sequence: CATSERTGLGPQHF. The CDR3 DNA reads as TGTGCCACCAGTGAGCGGACAGGGCTCGGGCCCCAGCATTTT. The genes are TRBV24-1 and TRBJ1-5, with TRBD1 matching 8 bases. The CDR3 covers 14 residues. The germline CDR1 and CDR2 sequences are KGHDR and SFDVKD. V was clipped by 4 bases and J by 9 bases; unmatched bases: 7.

The chain has TRBV10-3 and TRBJ1-2; possible D gene TRBD1, 5 bases. CDR3 length: 15 residues. V was clipped by 6 bases and J by 1 base, with 15 bases between them. Germline CDR1 ENHRY, CDR2 SYGVKD. CDR3 nucleotide sequence: TGTGCCATCAGGGCGCGGACACAAGATAACTATGGCTACACCTTC. Translated: CAIRARTQDNYGYTF.

J is TRBJ1-1 and V is TRBV10-3, with D possibly being TRBD1 (5 bases). The CDR3 runs to 13 residues. CDR1 and CDR2 from the germline V gene are ENHRY and SYGVKD. The V gene lost 9 bases and the J gene lost 4 bases, with 15 bases spanning the gap. The CDR3 reads CAMALSRVTEAFF. Here the CDR3 DNA reads TGTGCCATGGCCCTAAGCAGGGTCACTGAAGCTTTCTTT.

V usage is TRBV5-1 and J usage is TRBJ2-5, with D hard to call. From germline, CDR1 is SGHRS and CDR2 YFSETQ. This CDR3 is 13 amino acids long. Trimming left V 1 base short and J 2 bases short, with 6 bases between. CDR3 residues: CASSLTRQETQYF. CDR3 in DNA: TGCGCCAGCAGCTTGACCAGACAAGAGACCCAGTACTTC.

This rearrangement joins TRBV5-4 to TRBJ2-5, with a tentative D call TRBD2 (6 bases). Germline V gives CDR1 SGHNT, CDR2 YYREEE (reference sequence). V was clipped by 1 base and J by 2 bases, with 9 bases between them. CDR3 size: 14 residues. The CDR3 nucleotides read TGTGCCAGCAGCTTGCCGGGACTTCAAGAGACCCAGTACTTC. Protein sequence: CASSLPGLQETQYF.

The gene calls are TRBV5-1 and TRBJ2-7; a weak D match, TRBD2 (6 bases). The CDR3 contains 13 residues. V gave up 0 bases and J gave up 9 bases, with 13 bases separating them. CDR1 and CDR2 (germline): SGHRS, YFSETQ. As DNA, the CDR3 is TGCGCCAGCAGCTTGGTGGGACTCTCATCGCAGTACTTC. Translating it yields CASSLVGLSSQYF.

This sequence joins TRBV9 and TRBJ2-7; 7 positions match TRBD2. Losses at the gene ends were 2 bases for V and 6 bases for J; bases not matched to a gene: 5. The V gene's germline CDR1 is SGDLS and CDR2 YYNGEE. The CDR3 has 13 amino acids. This CDR3 reads CASSVLERGEQYF. CDR3 coding DNA: TGTGCCAGCAGCGTCCTAGAGCGGGGCGAGCAGTACTTC. Looking up the rest from reference TRBV9 and TRBJ2-7 gives the full variable domain: DSGVTQTPKHLITATGQRVTLRCSPRSGDLSVYWYQQSLDQGLQFLIQYYNGEERAKGNILERFSAQQFPDLHSELNLSSLELGDSALYFCASSVLERGEQYFGPGTRLTVT.

This chain joins TRBV4-3 and TRBJ1-2; 7 bases map to TRBD1. Unmatched junction bases numbered 6, after V lost 4 bases and J lost 7 bases. CDR3 size: 13 residues. Germline CDR1 and CDR2: LGHNA and YSLEER. CDR3 nucleotides: TGCGCCAGCAGCCCGTCAGACAGGGTTGGCTACACCTTC. The encoded protein is CASSPSDRVGYTF.

The J gene is TRBJ1-4, the V gene TRBV7-9; 7 bases align to TRBD1. This CDR3 has 15 amino acids. Germline values: CDR1 SEHNR, CDR2 FQNEAQ (reference sequence). J gave up 8 bases and V 4 bases, and 10 bases lay outside the gene matches. This chain's CDR3 is CASSSATGVGEKLFF. The CDR3 bases are TGTGCCAGCAGCTCCGCCACAGGGGTGGGGGAAAAACTGTTTTTT.

The CDR3 protein is CASSVGPTGDKAFF. CDR3 bases: TGTGCCAGCAGCGTGGGGCCGACAGGGGATAAAGCTTTCTTT. The chain has TRBV9 and TRBJ1-1, with 8 bases lining up with TRBD1. V trimming: 2 bases; J trimming: 9 bases; junction bases outside the gene matches: 9. The CDR3 is made up of 14 amino acids. Germline V gene data show CDR1 as SGDLS and CDR2 as YYNGEE.

The CDR3 DNA is TGTGCCAGCAGTAGTGGCCAGGGAATGTCCTACGAGCAGTACTTC. This codes for CASSSGQGMSYEQYF. The chain has TRBV27 and TRBJ2-7; perhaps TRBD1 as D (5 bases). Germline V gene data show CDR1 as MNHEY and CDR2 as SMNVEV (reference sequence). This CDR3 is 15 amino acids long. V lost 5 bases, J lost 1 base, and 15 bases lay in between.

The chain recombines TRBV4-2 with TRBJ1-4, with D unclear. Trimming took 3 bases from V and 3 from J, leaving 14 bases between them. Germline CDR1 reads LGHNA; CDR2 reads YNFKEQ. CDR3 length: 16 amino acids. The CDR3 DNA reads as TGTGCCAGCAGCCATTTTGAGAGAAGATCTAATGAAAAACTGTTTTTT. Amino acids: CASSHFERRSNEKLFF.

The gene calls are TRBV27 and TRBJ1-5; D remains unclear. The CDR3 loop spans 13 amino acids. The germline CDR1 and CDR2 sequences are MNHEY and SMNVEV (reference sequence). Trimming shortened V by 3 bases and J by 6 bases, and 9 bases separated the two germline ends. Here the CDR3 reads CASSFGGSQPQHF. CDR3 DNA: TGTGCCAGCAGTTTCGGAGGTTCTCAGCCCCAGCATTTT.

The chain combines TRBV2 with TRBJ1-6; D call uncertain. V gave up 3 bases and J gave up 0 bases, with 9 bases separating them. Germline CDR1 is SNHLY and CDR2 is FYNNEI. The length of the CDR3 is 16 residues. The CDR3 nucleotides read TGTGCCAGCAGTGATTCAAGAGGCTCCTATAATTCACCCCTCCACTTT. It codes for CASSDSRGSYNSPLHF. Supplemented by reference TRBV2 and TRBJ1-6, the full variable domain reads EPEVTQTPSHQVTQMGQEVILRCVPISNHLYFYWYRQILGQKVEFLVSFYNNEISEKSEIFDDQFSVERPDGSNFTLKIRSTKLEDSAMYFCASSDSRGSYNSPLHFGNGTRLTVT.

The V call is TRBV7-2, the J call TRBJ1-4; D ambiguous. This CDR3 has 16 amino acids. The germline CDR1 and CDR2 sequences are SGHTA and FQGNSA. Trimming took 5 bases from V and 2 from J, leaving 15 bases between them. For the CDR3, the DNA is TGTGCCAGCAGCGCCCAATTAGGAGCTACTAATGAAAAACTGTTTTTT. Protein product: CASSAQLGATNEKLFF.

V and J are TRBV6-5 and TRBJ1-2, with D possibly matching TRBD1 (6 bases). The CDR3 runs to 12 residues. V was clipped by 7 bases and J by 8 bases, with 14 bases between them. CDR1 MNHEY and CDR2 SVGAGI come from the germline V gene. The CDR3 nucleotides are TGTGCCAGCACGGGCAGGGGTCGAGGCTACACCTTC. It codes for CASTGRGRGYTF.

The rearrangement uses TRBV27 and TRBJ2-1; tentatively, D is TRBD2 (6 bases). Trimming removed 2 bases from V and 4 bases from J, with 12 bases in between. CDR1 is MNHEY, CDR2 SMNVEV, per germline (reference sequence). The CDR3 is 15 amino acids. CDR3 nucleotides: TGTGCCAGCAGTTTACCGGGACTCCTGTACAATGAGCAGTTCTTC. This translates into CASSLPGLLYNEQFF.

The chain links TRBV7-2 to TRBJ1-2; D unclear. V was shortened by 3 bases and J by 5 bases, with 7 bases between the two germline ends. CDR3 length equals 12 residues. Germline V gene lookup returns CDR1 SGHTA and CDR2 FQGNSA. Written as DNA, the CDR3 is TGTGCCAGCAGCTTCCAAACTTATGGCTACACCTTC. Its translation: CASSFQTYGYTF.

The chain recombines TRBV9 with TRBJ1-6, with TRBD1 as a possible D gene (6 bases). The CDR3 consists of 17 residues. CDR1 and CDR2 from the germline V gene are SGDLS and YYNGEE. V gave up 2 bases and J gave up 1 base, with 13 bases separating them. CDR3 region: CASSVNREWSYNSPLHF. The CDR3 nucleotides are TGTGCCAGCAGCGTTAACAGGGAATGGTCCTATAATTCACCCCTCCACTTT.

The chain links TRBV9 to TRBJ2-1; 10 bases are a match to TRBD2. This CDR3 is built from 15 residues. From germline, CDR1 is SGDLS and CDR2 YYNGEE. V trimming: 4 bases; J trimming: 2 bases; junction bases outside the gene matches: 3. The CDR3 DNA reads as TGTGCCAGCAGCAGCGGGGGGGCCGCCTACAATGAGCAGTTCTTC. Its translation is CASSSGGAAYNEQFF.

The chain couples TRBV24-1 to TRBJ2-7; 11 bases fit TRBD1. The CDR3 has 15 residues. After removal of 2 bases from V and 4 bases from J, the junction contained 3 bases not matched to a gene. Germline CDR1 is KGHDR and CDR2 is SFDVKD. CDR3 sequence: CATSDSGTGGYEQYF. The CDR3 coding sequence is TGTGCCACCAGTGATTCCGGGACAGGGGGTTACGAGCAGTACTTC.

This clone was picked up a small number of times. The gene calls are TRBV30 and TRBJ1-1; tentatively, D is TRBD1 (6 bases). Germline CDR1 reads GTSNPN; CDR2 reads SVGIG (reference sequence). Trimming shortened V by 2 bases and J by 4 bases, and 11 bases separated the two germline ends. The CDR3 consists of 13 residues. As DNA, the CDR3 is TGTGCCTGGAGTAGCCAGGGGCCCACTGAAGCTTTCTTT. Its protein product is CAWSSQGPTEAFF. Based on the CDR3 plus reference TRBV30 and TRBJ1-1, the full variable domain is SQTIHQWPATLVQPVGSPLSLECTVEGTSNPNLYWYRQAAGRGLQLLFYSVGIGQISSEVPQNLSASRPQDRQFILSSKKLLLSDSGFYLCAWSSQGPTEAFFGQGTRLTVV.

V usage is TRBV24-1 and J usage is TRBJ2-1; 12 bases line up with TRBD1. This CDR3 comprises 15 residues. Germline CDR1 is KGHDR and CDR2 is SFDVKD. With 4 bases clipped from V and 12 bases from J, the junction kept 9 bases outside the gene matches. CDR3 coding DNA: TGTGCCACCAGTGACCCGGGACAGGGGGCTCAACGGCAGTTCTTC. It specifies CATSDPGQGAQRQFF.